Shown below are 22 T cell receptor beta chains from a single sample sequenced in a study of blood T cells in healthy people across ages (dated by TCRdb to between 2015 and 2017). Library method: 5' RACE. This sample was sequenced with an Illumina HiSeq 2500. A second PCR of roughly 6 to 11 cycles was performed with a sample-barcoded 5' primer and a J-beta primer mix. The public reads were quality trimmed at Q25 with fastp and then assembled into clones with MiXCR by TCRdb, keeping productive beta chains. Rows with a matching CDR3 protein are joined into one entry that keeps the most common DNA and genes. Here the sample has 870,000 or so distinct CDR3 sequences; around 30% occur a single time. The top ten constitute 17% of the sample. Sequenced material: blood. Every receptor here comes from a woman of 80 years or more in good health.

This clonotype was counted only a few times. A clone one base away is much larger, so this may be a read error. The chain couples TRBV6-5 to TRBJ1-2; 10 nucleotides agree with TRBD1. Germline values: CDR1 MNHEY, CDR2 SVGAGI. This CDR3 is built from 15 residues. The V gene end was trimmed by 4 bases and the J gene end by 3 bases; junction bases not matched to a gene: 5. The CDR3 is CASSSRTGGDYGYTF. Written as DNA, the CDR3 is TGTGCCAGCAGTTCGCGGACAGGGGGTGACTATGGCTACACCTTC.

The chain joins TRBV12-3 or TRBV12-4 to TRBJ2-7, with D maybe TRBD2 (6 bases). V was clipped by 3 bases and J by 1 base, with 25 bases between them. The CDR3 contains 19 residues. CDR3: CASSFRGSSEGTYSYEQYF. CDR3 nucleotides: TGTGCCAGCAGTTTCCGGGGTTCCTCGGAGGGGACTTATTCCTACGAGCAGTACTTC.

This clonotype was observed many times. V gene TRBV7-2 combines with J gene TRBJ1-6; D might be TRBD1 (5 bases). V was cut by 5 bases and J by 11 bases, with 22 bases left in between. This CDR3 region has 16 residues. CDR1 and CDR2 (germline): SGHTA, FQGNSA. The CDR3 is CASSPLGGGRGAPLHF. Here the CDR3 DNA reads TGTGCCAGCAGCCCTTTGGGGGGAGGTCGGGGAGCACCCCTCCACTTT. Full variable domain (rest looked up from reference TRBV7-2 and TRBJ1-6): GAGVSQSPSNKVTEKGKDVELRCDPISGHTALYWYRQSLGQGLEFLIYFQGNSAPDKSGLPSDRFSAERTGGSVSTLTIQRTQQEDSAVYLCASSPLGGGRGAPLHFGNGTRLTVT.

The rearrangement links TRBV7-2 to TRBJ2-3; TRBD2 agrees at 8 bases. CDR3 length equals 13 residues. V lost 5 bases, J lost 5 bases, and 3 bases stayed unmatched. Germline V gene lookup returns CDR1 SGHTA and CDR2 FQGNSA. The chain's CDR3 is CASSPAGVDTQYF. CDR3 nucleotides: TGTGCCAGCAGCCCAGCGGGGGTAGATACGCAGTATTTT.

This chain connects TRBV20-1 to TRBJ2-3; D gene ambiguous. Trimming took 3 bases from V and 0 from J, leaving 10 bases between them. The CDR3 length is 14 residues. Germline V gene lookup returns CDR1 DFQATT and CDR2 SNEGSKA (reference sequence). As DNA, the CDR3 is TGCAGTGCTAGGAAAAGTTCTAGCACAGATACGCAGTATTTT. This translates into CSARKSSSTDTQYF.

The chain uses TRBV20-1 and TRBJ1-5; tentatively, D is TRBD1 (6 bases). There are 13 residues in the CDR3. Trimming took 7 bases from V and 3 from J, leaving 13 bases between them. Germline assignment: CDR1 DFQATT and CDR2 SNEGSKA (reference sequence). CDR3 amino acids: CSVTGGYNQPQHF. CDR3 DNA: TGCAGTGTCACCGGGGGCTACAATCAGCCCCAGCATTTT.

V and J are TRBV12-3 or TRBV12-4 and TRBJ1-2, with D uncertain. The germline V and J ends were trimmed by 2 bases and 5 bases, with 9 bases remaining between them. The CDR3 extends over 13 amino acids. The CDR3 reads CASSLRGRYGYTF. The CDR3 DNA sequence: TGTGCCAGCAGTTTACGAGGGCGGTATGGCTACACCTTC.

The rearrangement links TRBV20-1 to TRBJ1-5; no clear D. Trimming shortened V by 6 bases and J by 6 bases, and 21 bases separated the two germline ends. This CDR3 is built from 15 residues. Germline V CDR1 and CDR2: DFQATT, SNEGSKA (reference sequence). The CDR3 region is CSAQFYVGAAQPQHF. CDR3 nucleotide sequence: TGCAGTGCCCAGTTCTACGTGGGCGCGGCTCAGCCCCAGCATTTT.

The chain employs TRBV18 and TRBJ2-1; the D gene is possibly TRBD1 (5 bases). This CDR3 has 13 residues. In germline, CDR1 is KGHSH, CDR2 LQKENI. Between the trimmed V and J ends, which lost 2 bases and 7 bases, there was a span of 9 bases. CDR3 loop: CASSPKQENEQFF. In nucleotides, the CDR3 is TGTGCCAGCTCACCAAAACAGGAAAATGAGCAGTTCTTC.

This clonotype occurred many times. The gene calls are TRBV24-1 and TRBJ2-4; possibly TRBD1 or TRBD2 for D (5 bases each). This CDR3 is 15 amino acids long. The V end lost 4 bases, the J end lost 0 bases, and 9 bases lay between the germline ends. Germline-derived CDR1 and CDR2 are KGHDR and SFDVKD. CDR3 amino acids: CATSDPGTAKNIQYF. CDR3 DNA: TGTGCCACCAGTGACCCCGGGACAGCCAAAAACATTCAGTACTTC.

This clonotype was detected only a few times. The chain carries TRBV30 and TRBJ2-3; TRBD1 might be the D (6 bases). Germline lookup yields CDR1 GTSNPN and CDR2 SVGIG (reference sequence). The CDR3 sequence is 14 residues long. V shed 0 bases and J shed 6 bases, with 13 bases lying between them. This CDR3 reads CAWSVGGSGDTQYF. In nucleotides, the CDR3 is TGTGCCTGGAGTGTAGGGGGTTCCGGGGATACGCAGTATTTT.

This clonotype appeared a few times. This rearrangement joins TRBV28 to TRBJ2-7, with a possible D match to TRBD1 (7 bases). CDR1 MDHEN and CDR2 SYDVKM come from the germline V gene. The germline V and J ends were trimmed by 5 bases and 3 bases, with 14 bases remaining between them. The CDR3 has 14 residues. The CDR3 sequence: CASSPIQGGYEQYF. CDR3 bases: TGTGCCAGCAGTCCTATCCAGGGGGGCTACGAGCAGTACTTC.

This clonotype was observed at least ten times. The genes are TRBV20-1 and TRBJ2-1; 12 nucleotides line up with TRBD2. Germline V lookup: CDR1 DFQATT, CDR2 SNEGSKA (reference sequence). CDR3 length: 17 amino acids. Trimming at V came to 6 bases and at J to 0 bases, leaving 9 bases not matched to a gene. The CDR3 coding sequence is TGCAGTGCGGAGGGACTAGCGGGCACGAGCTCCTACAATGAGCAGTTCTTC. Residues: CSAEGLAGTSSYNEQFF.

This clonotype was detected a few times. A single base separates this from a much larger clone, so it may be a read error. V usage is TRBV6-1 and J usage is TRBJ2-1; possibly TRBD1 or TRBD2 for D (5 bases each). V was clipped by 10 bases and J by 0 bases, with 16 bases between them. There are 15 residues in the CDR3. Germline CDR1 is MNHNS and CDR2 is SASEGT. The CDR3 sequence: CANRTGMHSYNEQFF. The CDR3 nucleotides read TGTGCCAACAGGACGGGGATGCACTCCTACAATGAGCAGTTCTTC.

This clonotype was recorded many times. The V gene is TRBV12-3 or TRBV12-4, the J gene TRBJ2-3, with D possibly TRBD1 on 7 matching bases. CDR3 length: 13 amino acids. The V end was cut by 6 bases, the J end by 6 bases, with 13 bases between. The CDR3 spells CASSFGGGDTQYF. The CDR3 nucleotides read TGTGCCAGCAGCTTCGGAGGGGGCGATACGCAGTATTTT.

V usage is TRBV20-1 and J usage is TRBJ2-3, with 12 positions matching TRBD2. Trimming removed 3 bases from V and 1 base from J; junction bases left unmatched: 11. Germline V gene sequence: CDR1 DFQATT, CDR2 SNEGSKA (reference sequence). The CDR3 consists of 18 residues. CDR3 DNA sequence: TGCAGTGCTAGTGTCGGCCTAGCGGGGGGGCTAGGCACAGATACGCAGTATTTT. Translation: CSASVGLAGGLGTDTQYF.

The CDR3 loop is CASSRPTGGSDIQYF. In nucleotides, the CDR3 is TGTGCCAGCAGCCGCCCGACAGGGGGCAGCGACATTCAGTACTTC. The genes are TRBV5-6 and TRBJ2-7; 10 bases map to TRBD1. The last part of the DNA fits TRBJ2-4 better; the J call may be wrong. The CDR3 runs 15 residues. Germline CDR1 is SGHDT and CDR2 is YYEEEE.

This clonotype occurred many times. The J gene is TRBJ2-3, the V gene TRBV7-2, with D possibly TRBD1 on 6 matching bases. Per the germline V gene, CDR1 is SGHTA and CDR2 is FQGNSA. The V and J ends lost 6 bases and 2 bases respectively, with 9 bases between them. The CDR3 contains 13 residues. In nucleotides, the CDR3 is TGTGCCAGCAGTCGGACAGTCACAGATACGCAGTATTTT. Protein sequence: CASSRTVTDTQYF.

A remark on this clonotype: This may arise from a read error, as a much more abundant clone is one base away. Likely a read error: the CDR3 ends without its conserved phenylalanine or tryptophan. The rearrangement joins TRBV20-1 to TRBJ2-1, with a weak D call TRBD1 (6 bases). Germline values: CDR1 DFQATT, CDR2 SNEGSKA (reference sequence). The CDR3 extends over 11 amino acids. Trimming pared 4 bases from V and 7 bases from J, leaving 8 bases between. Written as DNA, the CDR3 is TGCAGTGCTACAGGGGCGAATGAGCAGTTCTTA. Its translation: CSATGANEQFL.

This clonotype occurred many times. The chain uses TRBV10-3 and TRBJ1-1; maybe TRBD1 (5 bases). The germline V gene encodes CDR1 ENHRY and CDR2 SYGVKD. The CDR3 is made up of 13 amino acids. V was pared by 8 bases and J by 5 bases, with 15 bases between. CDR3 amino acids: CAIGGEINTEAFF. The CDR3 DNA sequence: TGTGCCATCGGGGGAGAGATAAATACTGAAGCTTTCTTT.

Only a few counts were recorded for this clonotype. The gene calls are TRBV4-3 and TRBJ1-2; TRBD1 might be the D (5 bases). The CDR3 consists of 15 residues. V was clipped by 4 bases and J by 8 bases, with 20 bases between them. Germline lookup yields CDR1 LGHNA and CDR2 YSLEER. The CDR3 bases are TGCGCCAGCAGCCCGCAATTCACAGGTAGTGAAGGCTACACCTTC. Its translation is CASSPQFTGSEGYTF.

For this clonotype: This may be a read error: a much more frequent sequence differs by one nucleotide. The CDR3 region is CASSLDSATGREQYF. The CDR3 DNA reads as TGTGCCAGCAGCTTAGATTCAGCGACAGGGCGGGAGCAGTACTTC. The rearrangement joins TRBV11-2 to TRBJ2-4, with D perhaps being TRBD1 or TRBD2 (7 bases each). Germline assignment: CDR1 SGHAT and CDR2 FQNNGV. Trimming removed 0 bases at V and 13 bases at J, with 19 bases between. There are 15 residues in the CDR3.